The 10 T cell receptor beta chains below were found in one sample sequenced in a study of blood T cell repertoires in COVID-19. Assay: immunoSEQ multiplex PCR; the TCRdb copy retains only in-frame clones and omits some. The sample shows approximately 50,000 clones, roughly 84% of them seen only once. The sequenced sample consisted of peripheral blood. These receptors originate from a man aged 50-59 years with active COVID-19.

For the CDR3, the DNA is TGTGCCACCCTCGAGAGGGGGCTCACCGGGGAGCTGTTTTTT. It encodes CATLERGLTGELFF. The rearrangement uses TRBV6-6 and TRBJ2-2; TRBD1 matches 7 bases. Trimming cost V 10 bases and J 4 bases; bases outside gene matches: 9. Germline V gene lookup returns CDR1 MNHNY and CDR2 SVGAGI (reference sequence). CDR3 length: 14 residues.

The chain has TRBV5-1 and TRBJ2-1; 7 bases are a match to TRBD1. CDR1 SGHRS and CDR2 YFSETQ come from the germline V gene. CDR3 length equals 14 residues. The trim removed 4 bases at V and 1 base at J, leaving 2 bases unmatched. CDR3 sequence (DNA): TGCGCCAGCAGCGGGACAGTTTCCTACAATGAGCAGTTCTTC. Protein product: CASSGTVSYNEQFF.

The V call is TRBV7-6, the J call TRBJ1-1; D may be TRBD1 (6 bases). The V gene lost 3 bases and the J gene lost 1 base, with 9 bases spanning the gap. CDR1 and CDR2 from the germline V gene are SGHVS and FNYEAQ. The CDR3 sequence is 14 residues long. CDR3 region: CASSLGGGNTEAFF. Here the CDR3 DNA reads TGTGCCAGCAGCTTGGGAGGGGGGAACACTGAAGCTTTCTTT.

The chain joins TRBV11-2 to TRBJ1-2; possibly TRBD1 for D (6 bases). V was trimmed by 1 base and J by 5 bases, leaving 17 bases between them. Germline CDR1 is SGHAT and CDR2 is FQNNGV. This CDR3 comprises 16 residues. The CDR3 DNA reads TGTGCCAGCAGCTTAGCAGCAGGGGCCGGTTGGTATGGCTACACCTTC. Its translation: CASSLAAGAGWYGYTF.

V usage is TRBV13 and J usage is TRBJ2-3, with TRBD2 matching over 14 bases. V lost 2 bases and J lost 0; bases outside the gene matches: 13. The CDR3 has 21 residues. Germline V lookup: CDR1 PRHDT, CDR2 FYEKMQ (reference sequence). CDR3 protein: CASSLSPGLAGGPSSTDTQYF. DNA for the CDR3: TGTGCCAGCAGCTTATCCCCCGGACTAGCGGGGGGACCTTCTAGCACAGATACGCAGTATTTT. Supplemented by reference TRBV13 and TRBJ2-3, the full variable domain reads AAGVIQSPRHLIKEKRETATLKCYPIPRHDTVYWYQQGPGQDPQFLISFYEKMQSDKGSIPDRFSAQQFSDYHSELNMSSLELGDSALYFCASSLSPGLAGGPSSTDTQYFGPGTRLTVL.

The CDR3 region has the DNA TGTGCCAGCAGTTACTCTTCGGGACAGGCATACTACGAGCAGTACTTC. Translated, it gives CASSYSSGQAYYEQYF. The chain is built from TRBV6-5 and TRBJ2-7, with 8 bases that match TRBD1. Germline loops: CDR1 MNHEY, CDR2 SVGAGI. The CDR3 consists of 16 residues. The V and J ends lost 0 bases and 3 bases, in that order; junction bases with no gene match: 7.

Concerning this clone: Distinct nucleotide sequences in the sample also encode this CDR3. The chain couples TRBV6-5 to TRBJ1-5, with D unclear. Trimming took 6 bases from V and 0 from J, leaving 6 bases between them. CDR3 length: 13 amino acids. The germline V gene has CDR1 MNHEY and CDR2 SVGAGI. CDR3 sequence reads: CASSSYSNQPQHF. The DNA of the CDR3 is TGTGCCAGCAGCAGTTATAGCAATCAGCCCCAGCATTTT.

J is TRBJ1-2 and V is TRBV5-4; no definite D call. The CDR3 runs 14 residues. The V end lost 0 bases, the J end lost 4 bases, and 10 bases lay between the germline ends. The V gene's germline CDR1 is SGHNT and CDR2 YYREEE (reference sequence). The CDR3 sequence: CASSLDLGSYGYTF. CDR3 nucleotides: TGTGCCAGCAGCTTGGATCTGGGGAGCTATGGCTACACCTTC.

A single count supports this clone. J is TRBJ2-5 and V is TRBV28, with 7 bases that match TRBD2. With 3 bases clipped from V and 3 bases from J, the junction kept 10 bases outside the gene matches. CDR3 length: 16 residues. Looked up from germline, CDR1 is MDHEN and CDR2 is SYDVKM. The CDR3 DNA follows: TGTGCCAGCAGTTTGAGCGGGAAGGGAAGTAAAGAGACCCAGTACTTC. It specifies CASSLSGKGSKETQYF.

J is TRBJ2-7 and V is TRBV25-1; tentative D call: TRBD2 (5 bases). The CDR3 contains 12 residues. V dropped 8 bases and J dropped 3 bases, with 11 bases sitting between them. Germline CDR1 MGHDK, CDR2 SYGVNS. CDR3 protein: CASLGGYYEQYF. The CDR3 DNA is TGTGCCAGCTTAGGAGGATACTACGAGCAGTACTTC.